These 28 T cell receptor beta chains came from one sample sequenced in a study of blood T cell repertoires in COVID-19. Sequencing was performed with immunoSEQ multiplex PCR; in TCRdb, only in-frame clones are kept and a portion is missing. The sample consists of some 160,000 clones, over 75% of them appearing once. What was sequenced was peripheral blood. Receptors were obtained from a woman aged 55-70 years with active COVID-19.

This clone has only a few counts. The sample holds other DNA sequences that translate to the same CDR3. The genes are TRBV5-1 and TRBJ2-1; 10 positions match TRBD2. CDR1 and CDR2 (germline): SGHRS, YFSETQ. Losses at the gene ends were 0 bases for V and 7 bases for J; bases not matched to a gene: 7. This CDR3 region has 16 residues. DNA for the CDR3: TGCGCCAGCAGCTTGGCCGTTCTAGCGGGAGTAAATGAGCAGTTCTTC. It translates to CASSLAVLAGVNEQFF.

The rearrangement joins TRBV3-1 (or the pseudogene TRBV3-2) to TRBJ1-4; D ambiguous. Trimming removed 3 bases at V and 7 bases at J, with 9 bases between. This CDR3 has 13 residues. Germline CDR1 LGHDT, CDR2 YNNKEL (reference sequence). CDR3 DNA sequence: TGTGCCAGCAGCCATCCCCCGAGTGAAAAACTGTTTTTT. Protein: CASSHPPSEKLFF.

V usage is TRBV18 and J usage is TRBJ2-2; possible D gene TRBD1, 5 bases. Trimming shortened V by 2 bases and J by 4 bases, and 14 bases separated the two germline ends. Germline lookup yields CDR1 KGHSH and CDR2 LQKENI. The CDR3 loop spans 16 amino acids. The CDR3 DNA sequence: TGTGCCAGCTCACCATTGCCAGGGCGGATCACCGGGGAGCTGTTTTTT. The encoded protein is CASSPLPGRITGELFF. The full variable domain, with the rest looked up from reference TRBV18 and TRBJ2-2, is NAGVMQNPRHLVRRRGQEARLRCSPMKGHSHVYWYRQLPEEGLKFMVYLQKENIIDESGMPKERFSAEFPKEGPSILRIQQVVRGDSAAYFCASSPLPGRITGELFFGEGSRLTVL.

The chain combines TRBV7-9 with TRBJ2-3; TRBD2 agrees at 12 bases. The CDR3 has 17 amino acids. The germline V gene encodes CDR1 SEHNR and CDR2 FQNEAQ (reference sequence). V lost 7 bases and J lost 2; bases outside the gene matches: 10. CDR3 coding DNA: TGTGCCAGCACCCGGGGGACTAGCGGGCCATCCACAGATACGCAGTATTTT. Its translation: CASTRGTSGPSTDTQYF. Looking up the rest from reference TRBV7-9 and TRBJ2-3 gives the full variable domain: DTGVSQNPRHKITKRGQNVTFRCDPISEHNRLYWYRQTLGQGPEFLTYFQNEAQLEKSRLLSDRFSAERPKGSFSTLEIQRTEQGDSAMYLCASTRGTSGPSTDTQYFGPGTRLTVL.

The chain uses TRBV2 and TRBJ1-5; 8 positions agree with TRBD1. Per germline, CDR1 SNHLY and CDR2 FYNNEI. The CDR3 extends over 15 amino acids. V lost 8 bases and J lost 4; bases outside the gene matches: 10. The CDR3 loop reads CASSSLGTGNQPQHF. The CDR3 nucleotides read TGTGCCAGCTCCAGTCTAGGGACAGGTAATCAGCCCCAGCATTTT.

The chain couples TRBV5-4 to TRBJ2-1, with 11 positions matching TRBD2. CDR1 is SGHNT, CDR2 YYREEE, per germline (reference sequence). V trimming: 4 bases; J trimming: 4 bases; junction bases outside the gene matches: 7. This CDR3 has 16 residues. The CDR3, as DNA: TGTGCCAGCAGCCCCCTATCTAGCGGGGGGTACAATGAGCAGTTCTTC. Its protein is CASSPLSSGGYNEQFF.

This chain links TRBV10-3 with TRBJ2-5; TRBD1 matches at 8 bases. This CDR3 region has 16 residues. CDR1 and CDR2 from the germline V gene are ENHRY and SYGVKD. Trimming removed 4 bases from V and 5 bases from J; junction bases left unmatched: 12. The CDR3 DNA sequence: TGTGCCATCAGTGGACCCCGGACAGGGACTCGGGAGACCCAGTACTTC. Translating gives CAISGPRTGTRETQYF.

The rearrangement links TRBV28 to TRBJ2-7, with 10 bases lining up with TRBD2. J was trimmed by 4 bases and V by 7 bases; bases with no gene match: 13. CDR3 length: 16 amino acids. Germline V lookup: CDR1 MDHEN, CDR2 SYDVKM. In DNA form, the CDR3 reads TGTGCCAGCAACCCTGGGCTAGCGGGAGATCAATACGAGCAGTACTTC. Residues: CASNPGLAGDQYEQYF.

This clone was picked up one time. This sequence joins TRBV28 and TRBJ2-1, with 7 bases that match TRBD2. V dropped 4 bases and J dropped 10; count of bases not matched to a gene: 10. The CDR3 has 14 residues. The germline V gene has CDR1 MDHEN and CDR2 SYDVKM. The CDR3: CASSSPGRTREQFF. The CDR3 DNA follows: TGTGCCAGCAGTTCCCCCGGGAGGACCCGAGAGCAGTTCTTC.

V is TRBV4-1 and J is TRBJ1-2; TRBD1 matches 9 bases. From germline, CDR1 is MGHRA and CDR2 YSYEKL. The V and J ends lost 6 bases and 5 bases, in that order; junction bases with no gene match: 4. This CDR3 spans 13 amino acids. This CDR3 is CASSHRGHYGYTF. Written as DNA, the CDR3 is TGCGCCAGCAGTCACAGGGGGCATTATGGCTACACCTTC.

Only one count was recorded for this clone. V gene TRBV5-1 combines with J gene TRBJ2-1; TRBD2 is a possible D gene (5 bases). This CDR3 is built from 16 residues. Trimming removed 2 bases at V and 4 bases at J, with 16 bases between. CDR1 and CDR2 (germline): SGHRS, YFSETQ. The CDR3 sequence: CASSFIKAVPYNEQFF. The CDR3 nucleotides are TGCGCCAGCAGCTTTATCAAAGCGGTCCCTTACAATGAGCAGTTCTTC.

This clone was recorded once. This rearrangement joins TRBV27 to TRBJ1-3; TRBD1 aligns across 8 bases. V was pared by 6 bases and J by 0 bases, with 16 bases of the junction left unmatched. This CDR3 is 19 amino acids long. Germline loops: CDR1 MNHEY, CDR2 SMNVEV (reference sequence). The DNA for the CDR3 is TGTGCCAGCAGAGACAGGGGAAGAACGAGACTAGCCTCTGGAAACACCATATATTTT. Translation: CASRDRGRTRLASGNTIYF.

The table lists this clone with a few counts. One junction end disagrees with the germline gene, perhaps due to a read error. The CDR3 sequence: CASSLSLRAGDTIYF. CDR3 DNA sequence: TGCGCCAGCAGCCTCTCCCTCAGGGCTGGAGACACCATATATTTT. This sequence joins TRBV5-1 and TRBJ1-3; D perhaps matches TRBD1 (5 bases). The CDR3 sequence is 15 residues long. Germline V CDR1 and CDR2: SGHRS, YFSETQ.

This chain links TRBV11-2 with TRBJ2-4; D gene uncertain. This CDR3 spans 18 amino acids. In germline, CDR1 is SGHAT, CDR2 FQNNGV. The ends were cut back, 5 bases at V and 0 bases at J, with 20 bases in the middle. The CDR3 nucleotides are TGTGCCAGCAGCCCAACCGTTCTAGGAAGGAGAGCCAAAAACATTCAGTACTTC. Translating it yields CASSPTVLGRRAKNIQYF.

The chain uses TRBV19 and TRBJ1-6; weak D call: TRBD1 (5 bases). This CDR3 has 15 residues. CDR1 and CDR2 from the germline V gene are LNHDA and SQIVND (reference sequence). V lost 5 bases, J lost 7 bases, and 15 bases lay in between. The CDR3 loop is CASSEIGRGNSPLHF. The DNA for the CDR3 is TGTGCCAGTAGTGAAATTGGCCGGGGGAATTCACCCCTCCACTTT.

J is TRBJ2-1 and V is TRBV23-1; maybe TRBD1 (5 bases). TRBV23-1 is an open reading frame whose function is uncertain. V gave up 3 bases and J gave up 4 bases, with 19 bases separating them. The CDR3 has 17 residues. CDR3 loop: CASSHPDRQWDYNEQFF. The CDR3 coding sequence is TGCGCCAGCAGTCACCCCGATCGACAGTGGGATTACAATGAGCAGTTCTTC.

The V call is TRBV15, the J call TRBJ1-2, with a weak D call TRBD1 (6 bases). The ends were cut back, 3 bases at V and 5 bases at J, with 16 bases in the middle. Germline V gene lookup returns CDR1 LNHNV and CDR2 YYDKDF (reference sequence). The CDR3 is made up of 15 amino acids. The CDR3 reads CATSSSRGPRYGYTF. CDR3 DNA sequence: TGTGCCACCAGCAGTTCCAGGGGCCCCAGGTATGGCTACACCTTC.

V gene TRBV19 combines with J gene TRBJ2-5, with 7 positions matching TRBD1. Germline CDR1 reads LNHDA; CDR2 reads SQIVND (reference sequence). The CDR3 runs to 13 residues. V was clipped by 8 bases and J by 2 bases; unmatched bases: 5. Here the CDR3 reads CASSRQGQETQYF. The CDR3 DNA sequence: TGTGCCAGTTCAAGACAGGGTCAAGAGACCCAGTACTTC.

This clone was seen only once. The gene calls are TRBV27 and TRBJ2-7; D gene unclear. Germline V CDR1 and CDR2: MNHEY, SMNVEV (reference sequence). Between the trimmed V and J ends, which lost 3 bases and 0 bases, there was a span of 9 bases. The CDR3 covers 14 residues. The CDR3 DNA sequence: TGTGCCAGCAGTTTCCATAGAAACTCCTACGAGCAGTACTTC. Amino acid sequence: CASSFHRNSYEQYF.

This chain links TRBV10-1 with TRBJ2-2; 11 positions match TRBD2. V gave up 10 bases and J gave up 9 bases; unmatched junction bases: 7. Germline CDR1 is WNHNN and CDR2 is SYGVQD (reference sequence). This CDR3 comprises 13 residues. The DNA for the CDR3 is TGCGCCACCCTTAGCGGGAGGGCCCGGGAGCTGTTTTTT. The encoded protein is CATLSGRARELFF.

This clone was recorded only once. The chain carries TRBV15 and TRBJ1-5, with 8 bases matching TRBD1. This CDR3 spans 14 amino acids. Germline CDR1 is LNHNV and CDR2 is YYDKDF (reference sequence). J was trimmed by 7 bases and V by 1 base; bases with no gene match: 3. CDR3 protein: CATSRGTGKQPQHF. The CDR3 region has the DNA TGTGCCACCAGCAGAGGGACAGGGAAACAGCCCCAGCATTTT.

The chain couples TRBV27 to TRBJ2-1; D may be TRBD1 (7 bases). V lost 6 bases, J lost 5 bases, and 17 bases lay in between. From germline, CDR1 is MNHEY and CDR2 SMNVEV (reference sequence). The CDR3 has 15 amino acids. The CDR3: CASRLPGGRDNEQFF. CDR3 bases: TGTGCCAGCAGACTCCCAGGGGGGCGCGACAATGAGCAGTTCTTC.

The chain links TRBV19 to TRBJ1-5, with D maybe TRBD1 (5 bases). The CDR3 extends over 15 amino acids. Trimming pared 5 bases from V and 2 bases from J, leaving 13 bases between. Looked up from germline, CDR1 is LNHDA and CDR2 is SQIVND (reference sequence). The CDR3 coding sequence is TGTGCCAGTAGTCCCTATGGGGGGGGCAATCAGCCCCAGCATTTT. Protein product: CASSPYGGGNQPQHF.

This clone was counted between two and nine times. This chain joins TRBV4-1 and TRBJ2-7, with D possibly being TRBD2 (5 bases). CDR1 MGHRA and CDR2 YSYEKL come from the germline V gene. Trimming removed 7 bases from V and 4 bases from J, with 23 bases in between. The CDR3 covers 16 residues. This CDR3 reads CASITRVWLNNYEQYF. In DNA, the CDR3 is TGCGCCAGCATTACTAGAGTATGGCTTAACAATTACGAGCAGTACTTC.

The V call is TRBV27, the J call TRBJ2-5; 9 nucleotides agree with TRBD1. Germline CDR1 is MNHEY and CDR2 is SMNVEV (reference sequence). Germline trimming cut 6 bases from V and 5 bases from J; bases unmatched to any gene: 4. The CDR3 spans 13 residues. This CDR3 is CASSYRGRETQYF. CDR3 sequence (DNA): TGTGCCAGCAGCTACAGGGGGCGGGAGACCCAGTACTTC.

V is TRBV4-3 and J is TRBJ2-1; TRBD1 matches at 11 bases. Germline lookup yields CDR1 LGHNA and CDR2 YSLEER. The CDR3 sequence is 15 residues long. The V gene end was trimmed by 5 bases and the J gene end by 4 bases; junction bases not matched to a gene: 4. In DNA, the CDR3 is TGCGCCAGCAGCTTCGGGACAGGGGGGTACAATGAGCAGTTCTTC. This codes for CASSFGTGGYNEQFF.

CDR3 region: CASSSGRTNEKLFF. CDR3 bases: TGTGCCAGCTCCTCAGGCAGAACTAATGAAAAACTGTTTTTT. The chain employs TRBV7-9 and TRBJ1-4; D gene ambiguous. The V gene lost 8 bases and the J gene lost 1 base, with 11 bases spanning the gap. The CDR3 loop spans 14 amino acids. From germline, CDR1 is SEHNR and CDR2 FQNEAQ (reference sequence).

V is TRBV27 and J is TRBJ1-1; 8 bases map to TRBD1. CDR3 size: 16 residues. Per germline, CDR1 MNHEY and CDR2 SMNVEV (reference sequence). V lost 5 bases, J lost 0 bases, and 8 bases stayed unmatched. CDR3 sequence reads: CASSKDRGHVNTEAFF. The CDR3 nucleotides read TGTGCCAGCAGTAAAGACAGGGGTCACGTGAACACTGAAGCTTTCTTT.